Each of the 30 T cell receptor beta chains below was sequenced from the same sample in a study of cytomegalovirus exposure and HLA in healthy donors. TCRdb's copy holds only in-frame clones and misses some; the assay was immunoSEQ multiplex PCR. Of some 250,000 clones in the sample, roughly 90% are singletons; the top ten hold approximately 0.34%. The sample was PBMCs. Source of these receptors: a woman aged 18-29 years in good health and CMV-seronegative.

J is TRBJ1-6 and V is TRBV7-9; D perhaps matches TRBD1 (6 bases). The germline V gene has CDR1 SEHNR and CDR2 FQNEAQ (reference sequence). This CDR3 is built from 18 residues. V lost 11 bases and J 6 bases, leaving 29 bases between the germline ends. CDR3 coding DNA: TGTGCCGTACCCACTAACCTACAGGGAGGGGAGGTTAATTCACCCCTCCACTTT. This encodes CAVPTNLQGGEVNSPLHF.

This clone has just one count. V usage is TRBV7-2 and J usage is TRBJ2-1; 11 nucleotides match TRBD2. V was clipped by 10 bases and J by 7 bases; unmatched bases: 9. Germline V gene data show CDR1 as SGHTA and CDR2 as FQGNSA. The CDR3 contains 14 residues. The CDR3 reads CAIFSGGAGNEQFF. In nucleotides, the CDR3 is TGTGCCATCTTTAGCGGGGGGGCCGGAAATGAGCAGTTCTTC.

The chain employs TRBV7-9 and TRBJ1-4, with D perhaps TRBD1 (5 bases). Trimming shortened V by 8 bases and J by 8 bases, and 12 bases separated the two germline ends. Germline CDR1 and CDR2: SEHNR and FQNEAQ (reference sequence). This CDR3 has 12 residues. CDR3 nucleotide sequence: TGTGCCAGCGGGCAGGGAGGCGAAAAACTGTTTTTT. Translation: CASGQGGEKLFF.

This chain uses TRBV6-6 with TRBJ2-7, with TRBD1 matching 10 bases. V was pared by 7 bases and J by 2 bases, with 5 bases of the junction left unmatched. Germline V gene data show CDR1 as MNHNY and CDR2 as SVGAGI (reference sequence). This CDR3 contains 14 residues. The CDR3 sequence: CASTEGQGAYEQYV. The CDR3 DNA sequence: TGTGCCAGCACGGAAGGACAGGGGGCCTACGAGCAGTACGTC.

The chain recombines TRBV7-2 with TRBJ1-1; 12 nucleotides match TRBD1. This CDR3 region has 16 residues. With V trimmed by 3 bases and J by 0 bases, 2 bases remained unmatched. From germline, CDR1 is SGHTA and CDR2 FQGNSA. CDR3 loop: CASSLGQGALNTEAFF. CDR3 DNA: TGTGCCAGCAGCTTGGGACAGGGGGCCTTGAACACTGAAGCTTTCTTT.

The rearrangement joins TRBV4-2 to TRBJ2-6; TRBD1 is a possible D gene (6 bases). V dropped 4 bases and J dropped 2 bases, with 21 bases sitting between them. Germline lookup yields CDR1 LGHNA and CDR2 YNFKEQ. The CDR3 covers 19 residues. The CDR3 region is CASSRKPGQLYTGANVLTF. CDR3 nucleotide sequence: TGTGCCAGCAGCCGAAAACCGGGACAATTATATACTGGGGCCAACGTCCTGACTTTC.

This clone was counted a single time. The chain recombines TRBV19 with TRBJ2-6; TRBD2 is a possible D gene (6 bases). The length of the CDR3 is 14 residues. CDR1 and CDR2 from the germline V gene are LNHDA and SQIVND (reference sequence). Trimming stripped 8 bases from V and 2 bases from J, with 10 bases between. The CDR3 nucleotides read TGTGCCAGTCGGAGGGATGCTGGGGCCAACGTCCTGACTTTC. The encoded protein is CASRRDAGANVLTF.

This clone came up once. The J gene is TRBJ1-2, the V gene TRBV27; a possible D gene is TRBD1 (5 bases). Per the germline V gene, CDR1 is MNHEY and CDR2 is SMNVEV (reference sequence). V was trimmed by 2 bases and J by 5 bases, leaving 18 bases between them. This CDR3 has 16 amino acids. CDR3 region: CASSLVTPEGRYGYTF. The CDR3 DNA is TGTGCCAGCAGTTTAGTGACCCCGGAGGGGAGGTATGGCTACACCTTC.

The chain has TRBV7-6 and TRBJ2-1; 8 nucleotides match TRBD1. The CDR3 consists of 17 residues. Germline CDR1 SGHVS, CDR2 FNYEAQ. The trim removed 6 bases at V and 5 bases at J, leaving 15 bases unmatched. CDR3 nucleotides: TGTGCCAGCAGTTCTTTCGACAGGGGAGTCATCCACAATGAGCAGTTCTTC. Its translation is CASSSFDRGVIHNEQFF.

The chain links TRBV4-3 to TRBJ1-1, with 7 bases fitting TRBD1. The length of the CDR3 is 14 residues. CDR1 and CDR2 from the germline V gene are LGHNA and YSLEER. The trim removed 1 base at V and 12 bases at J, leaving 11 bases unmatched. CDR3 sequence: CASSQGRQGLVSFF. The CDR3, as DNA: TGCGCCAGCAGCCAAGGAAGACAGGGACTTGTTTCTTTCTTT.

The V call is TRBV2, the J call TRBJ2-4; 9 bases are shared with TRBD2. CDR1 is SNHLY, CDR2 FYNNEI, per germline. V was clipped by 4 bases and J by 8 bases; unmatched bases: 12. This CDR3 spans 16 amino acids. The DNA of the CDR3 is TGTGCCAGCAGTGGGAGGCTAGCGGGGTTTCTTGACATTCAGTACTTC. This translates into CASSGRLAGFLDIQYF.

This clone occurred once. This sequence joins TRBV28 and TRBJ2-4, with a tentative D call TRBD1 (5 bases). CDR3 length equals 16 residues. CDR1 and CDR2 from the germline V gene are MDHEN and SYDVKM. V lost 4 bases to trimming and J lost 0 bases, with 13 bases between them. The CDR3 is CASSSTGLIAKNIQYF. CDR3 sequence (DNA): TGTGCCAGCAGTTCTACAGGCCTTATAGCCAAAAACATTCAGTACTTC. The entire variable domain, with the rest obtained from reference TRBV28 and TRBJ2-4, is as follows: DVKVTQSSRYLVKRTGEKVFLECVQDMDHENMFWYRQDPGLGLRLIYFSYDVKMKEKGDIPEGYSVSREKKERFSLILESASTNQTSMYLCASSSTGLIAKNIQYFGAGTRLSVL.

The J gene is TRBJ1-2, the V gene TRBV4-1, with TRBD1 matching over 10 bases. Germline V CDR1 and CDR2: MGHRA, YSYEKL. This CDR3 is 14 amino acids long. Trimming cost V 0 bases and J 8 bases; bases outside gene matches: 3. The CDR3, as DNA: TGCGCCAGCAGCCAAGACTGGACAGGGGGAGGCTACACCTTC. Protein product: CASSQDWTGGGYTF.

V is TRBV7-9 and J is TRBJ2-3; D call uncertain. Trimming took 4 bases from V and 6 from J, leaving 11 bases between them. The CDR3 has 13 amino acids. Germline V gene sequence: CDR1 SEHNR, CDR2 FQNEAQ (reference sequence). The CDR3 DNA sequence: TGTGCCAGCAGCTCCCCTCAGGCCGATACGCAGTATTTT. Its protein product is CASSSPQADTQYF.

This chain joins TRBV30 and TRBJ2-1; 8 positions match TRBD2. Trimming at V came to 5 bases and at J to 4 bases, leaving 4 bases not matched to a gene. The germline gives CDR1 GTSNPN, CDR2 SVGIG (reference sequence). The CDR3 has 13 amino acids. The CDR3 spells CAWSTSAYNEQFF. The CDR3 DNA reads as TGTGCCTGGTCGACTAGCGCTTACAATGAGCAGTTCTTC.

V is TRBV5-1 and J is TRBJ2-1, with TRBD2 matching 11 bases. J was trimmed by 4 bases and V by 1 base; bases with no gene match: 4. Germline CDR1 reads SGHRS; CDR2 reads YFSETQ. CDR3 length equals 16 residues. CDR3 sequence (DNA): TGCGCCAGCAGCTTGACGGGGACTAGCGGATACAATGAGCAGTTCTTC. Amino acid sequence: CASSLTGTSGYNEQFF. The whole variable domain, filled in from reference TRBV5-1 and TRBJ2-1, reads KAGVTQTPRYLIKTRGQQVTLSCSPISGHRSVSWYQQTPGQGLQFLFEYFSETQRNKGNFPGRFSGRQFSNSRSEMNVSTLELGDSALYLCASSLTGTSGYNEQFFGPGTRLTVL.

This sequence joins TRBV7-9 and TRBJ1-5; TRBD1 might be the D (6 bases). Germline V gene sequence: CDR1 SEHNR, CDR2 FQNEAQ (reference sequence). This CDR3 comprises 14 residues. Trimming shortened V by 5 bases and J by 3 bases, and 11 bases separated the two germline ends. The CDR3 protein is CASSPTGTNQPQHF. In DNA form, the CDR3 reads TGTGCCAGCAGCCCCACAGGGACCAATCAGCCCCAGCATTTT.

J is TRBJ2-7 and V is TRBV6-5; 7 nucleotides align to TRBD2. This CDR3 contains 13 residues. V trimming: 11 bases; J trimming: 3 bases; junction bases outside the gene matches: 10. CDR1 is MNHEY, CDR2 SVGAGI, per germline. DNA for the CDR3: TGTGCCTCAAAGGGAGGGGTCCTCTACGAGCAGTACTTC. This encodes CASKGGVLYEQYF.

The chain couples TRBV7-9 to TRBJ2-1; 9 bases line up with TRBD1. V lost 4 bases, J lost 5 bases, and 3 bases stayed unmatched. Germline CDR1 SEHNR, CDR2 FQNEAQ (reference sequence). This CDR3 is built from 14 residues. CDR3 DNA sequence: TGTGCCAGCAGCTCAAGGACAGGGGACAATGAGCAGTTCTTC. Protein sequence: CASSSRTGDNEQFF.

V is TRBV4-1 and J is TRBJ2-7, with D maybe TRBD1 (8 bases). V was clipped by 2 bases and J by 2 bases, with 16 bases between them. Looked up from germline, CDR1 is MGHRA and CDR2 is YSYEKL. The CDR3 covers 16 residues. Written as DNA, the CDR3 is TGCGCCAGCAGCCAATTACAGGGGGGGTCTCCCTACGAGCAGTACTTC. Translating gives CASSQLQGGSPYEQYF.

The V gene is TRBV9, the J gene TRBJ1-3; 9 nucleotides align to TRBD1. This CDR3 contains 17 residues. CDR1 is SGDLS, CDR2 YYNGEE, per germline. The J segment lost 0 bases and the V segment lost 3 bases, leaving 7 bases of the junction unmatched. The CDR3 here is CASSGGDREISGNTIYF. CDR3 DNA sequence: TGTGCCAGCAGCGGGGGGGACAGGGAGATCTCTGGAAACACCATATATTTT.

A word on this clone: Sequence at one end of the junction differs from germline and may be a read error. V gene TRBV9 combines with J gene TRBJ1-1, with a possible D match to TRBD1 (6 bases). Germline CDR1 and CDR2: SGDLS and YYNGEE. There are 13 residues in the CDR3. The DNA of the CDR3 is TGTGCCAGCAGAGGAACAGGGAACCCTGAAGCTTTCTTT. Encoded protein: CASRGTGNPEAFF.

The V call is TRBV28, the J call TRBJ1-6, with 10 positions matching TRBD1. CDR1 and CDR2 from the germline V gene are MDHEN and SYDVKM. V gave up 7 bases and J gave up 9 bases; unmatched junction bases: 9. The CDR3 covers 15 residues. The CDR3 loop is CASTKTGTGVSPLHF. The CDR3, as DNA: TGTGCCAGCACCAAAACCGGGACAGGGGTTTCACCCCTCCACTTT.

The chain has TRBV28 and TRBJ1-6; TRBD1 is a possible D gene (6 bases). This CDR3 is built from 14 residues. The germline CDR1 and CDR2 sequences are MDHEN and SYDVKM. V was trimmed by 6 bases and J by 4 bases, leaving 10 bases between them. DNA for the CDR3: TGTGCCAGCAGCCCGGGACATTATAATTCACCCCTCCACTTT. This gives the protein CASSPGHYNSPLHF.

This chain's CDR3 is CASSDSGGTGSSPLHF. The CDR3 DNA sequence: TGTGCCAGCAGTGACTCGGGCGGGACAGGGAGTTCACCCCTCCACTTT. The V and J genes are TRBV6-4 and TRBJ1-6; TRBD1 matches 9 bases. The CDR3 runs 16 residues. The germline gives CDR1 MRHNA, CDR2 SNTAGT. Trimming at V came to 0 bases and at J to 9 bases, leaving 6 bases not matched to a gene.

The chain employs TRBV4-2 and TRBJ2-2, with TRBD2 matching 15 bases. The CDR3 runs 17 residues. Germline lookup yields CDR1 LGHNA and CDR2 YNFKEQ. Trimming took 3 bases from V and 6 from J; bases not matched to a gene: 5. The CDR3 reads CASSQGLAGGGAGELFF. The CDR3 nucleotides read TGTGCCAGCAGCCAGGGACTAGCGGGGGGCGGGGCCGGGGAGCTGTTTTTT.

The chain carries TRBV28 and TRBJ1-3; TRBD1 is a possible D gene (5 bases). The CDR3 consists of 17 residues. The V end was cut by 1 base, the J end by 1 base, with 14 bases between. In germline, CDR1 is MDHEN, CDR2 SYDVKM. CDR3 DNA: TGTGCCAGCAGTTTATTGATGCAGGGAACGTCTGGAAACACCATATATTTT. It encodes CASSLLMQGTSGNTIYF.

This clone came up once. J is TRBJ1-2 and V is TRBV2; 8 nucleotides line up with TRBD1. V shed 6 bases, J shed 5 bases, and the junction held 8 bases outside the gene matches. Germline CDR1 reads SNHLY; CDR2 reads FYNNEI. The CDR3 is made up of 14 amino acids. CDR3 sequence (DNA): TGTGCCAGCAGCCTGGACAGGGAGACTTATGGCTACACCTTC. Encoded protein: CASSLDRETYGYTF.

V and J are TRBV27 and TRBJ1-5; unclear D gene. The CDR3 runs to 13 residues. Trimming took 6 bases from V and 5 from J, leaving 11 bases between them. Germline assignment: CDR1 MNHEY and CDR2 SMNVEV (reference sequence). The CDR3 protein is CASSLTSHQPQHF. CDR3 coding DNA: TGTGCCAGCAGCCTGACAAGCCATCAGCCCCAGCATTTT.

This chain joins TRBV2 and TRBJ1-2; 11 bases agree with TRBD1. CDR1 is SNHLY and CDR2 is FYNNEI in the germline V gene. The CDR3 has 14 residues. With 11 bases clipped from V and 3 bases from J, the junction kept 8 bases outside the gene matches. This CDR3 is CADGQGALDYGYTF. CDR3 DNA: TGTGCCGACGGACAGGGGGCGCTGGACTATGGCTACACCTTC.